This T cell receptor beta chain was captured by sequencing in a study of PD-1 blockade in classical Hodgkin lymphoma. Germline-derived CDR1 and CDR2 are SGHVS and FNYEAQ. Unmatched junction bases numbered 6, after V lost 3 bases and J lost 1 base. The CDR3 has 16 amino acids. Method: immunoSEQ multiplex PCR; TCRdb's copy keeps in-frame clones and lacks some. The profile covers about 21,000 clones, with over 70% appearing a single time and under 25% taken by the ten largest. Study-wide findings and caveats: Reports described newly diagnosed patients as having lower baseline TCR diversity than healthy donors. Significantly greater TCR diversity emerged by C4D1 in CD4+ cells but not CD8+ cells. Partial responders and progressors had significantly lower baseline TCR diversity. Excluded were patients who started nivolumab under 1 year after ASCT, a group that had lower diversity.

Sample time point: cycle 4 day 1 (C4D1), after more than five weeks of nivolumab. There was relapse after autologous stem cell transplantation in every patient, and there was variation in brentuximab vedotin exposure. A note on this clone: The target antigen is unknown.

V usage is TRBV7-6 and J usage is TRBJ2-5, with 9 bases lining up with TRBD2. This TCR was recovered from a human donor with classical Hodgkin lymphoma. The sample in question was peripheral blood mononuclear cells (PBMCs), obtained before the fourth cycle of nivolumab. CDR3 DNA sequence: TGTGCCAGCAGCTTGGGGCTAGCGGGGACCCAAGAGACCCAGTACTTC. Its translation: CASSLGLAGTQETQYF.